This TCR beta chain was captured in a study of OX40 agonist ivuxolimab in advanced cancers. Sequenced by immunoSEQ multiplex PCR; TCRdb stores in-frame clones only, minus some. The table shows some 17,000 clones, with more than 75% occurring only once. Trimming pared 2 bases from V and 2 bases from J, leaving 6 bases between. CDR1 and CDR2 from the germline V gene are MRHNA and SNTAGT. CDR3 length: 13 amino acids. This clone was seen more than once but under ten times. This specimen was CD4+ or CD8+ T cells sorted from blood, taken in a trial of the OX40 agonist ivuxolimab. This TCR was sampled from an adult with an advanced solid tumor such as melanoma, head and neck, liver or kidney cancer. J is TRBJ1-1 and V is TRBV6-4; a possible D gene is TRBD1 (5 bases). The DNA for the CDR3 is TGTGCCAGCAGTGACCGGGACAACACTGAAGCTTTCTTT. Its protein product is CASSDRDNTEAFF.